The rows below give T cell receptor beta chains drawn from one sample of a study of neurological immune-mediated disorders. TCRdb independently ran MiXCR on the 5' RACE reads; one entry per CDR3 protein. The data show around 79,000 distinct CDR3 sequences, 14% seen once. The source material was PBMCs. The source is a woman aged 45-65 years in good health. Both conserved end residues are part of each CDR3. D genes are given only for firm matches. Rows may omit the clone size; those that give it use once, few, many or a size class.

cdr3_length j_call d_call clone_size v_call cdr3_nt cdr3_aa
13 TRBJ2-2 NA many TRBV5-1 TGCGCCAGCAGCTTGGATGCGGCCGGGGAGCTGTTTTTT CASSLDAAGELFF
14 TRBJ2-1 TRBD1 many TRBV5-1 TGCGCCAGCAGCCCCGGACAGGGGTCAGATGAGCAGTTCTTC CASSPGQGSDEQFF
15 TRBJ1-1 NA NA TRBV6-1 TGTGCCAGCATCGGGGGCCGCAGAGGTAGCACTGAAGCTTTCTTT CASIGGRRGSTEAFF
15 TRBJ1-2 TRBD1 many TRBV27 TGTGCCAGCAGTCCGTGGGGGACAGGGGGCTATGGCTACACCTTC CASSPWGTGGYGYTF
18 TRBJ2-1 TRBD2 many TRBV5-1 TGCGCCAGCAGACCGGCCCCGGGCGGGACTAGCCGGAGGGATGAGCAGTTCTTC CASRPAPGGTSRRDEQFF
14 TRBJ2-1 TRBD2 many TRBV12-3/TRBV12-4 TGTGCCAGCAGGCCGGGGGGGCGGGGGGCTGAGCAGTTCTTC CASRPGGRGAEQFF
15 TRBJ1-1 NA many TRBV5-1 TGCGCCAGCAGCTTTTTCCAGGGGAAGAACACTGAAGCTTTCTTT CASSFFQGKNTEAFF
15 TRBJ2-5 TRBD2 many TRBV7-9 TGTGCCAGCAGCCCGGGACTAGTCTCTCAAGAGACCCAGTACTTC CASSPGLVSQETQYF
14 TRBJ2-7 TRBD2 many TRBV12-3/TRBV12-4 TGTGCCAGCACCTGGGGCGGGGGGGCTTACGAGCAGTACTTC CASTWGGGAYEQYF
14 TRBJ1-6 NA NA TRBV30 TGTGCCTGGAGTGGGGCCATCGGTGGCTCACCCCTCCACTTT CAWSGAIGGSPLHF
16 TRBJ2-3 TRBD2 NA TRBV3-1 TGTGCCAGCAGCCAAGAGGGGCGGGGGTACACAGATACGCAGTATTTT CASSQEGRGYTDTQYF
14 TRBJ2-2 TRBD2 many TRBV28 TGTGCCAGCAGTTTATCGGGAGGCACCGGGGAGCTGTTTTTT CASSLSGGTGELFF
14 TRBJ1-6 NA many TRBV5-1 TGCGCCAGCAGCTCCCTGGGGCCGGGTTCACCCCTCCACTTT CASSSLGPGSPLHF
15 TRBJ2-4 NA many TRBV3-1 TGTGCCAGCAGCCAAGACCGGGGAACCAAAAACATTCAGTACTTC CASSQDRGTKNIQYF
16 TRBJ1-4 NA many TRBV5-1 TGCGCCAGCAGCTTGATCCCCAGGGAAGGGGCCGAAAAACTGTTTTTT CASSLIPREGAEKLFF
16 TRBJ2-7 TRBD1 many TRBV20-1 TGCAGTGCTACTACCCAGGGGGACGGGATATTATACGAGCAGTACTTC CSATTQGDGILYEQYF
14 TRBJ2-7 TRBD1 many TRBV6-1 TGTGCCAGTATGGACAGGGGGCCTCTGTACGAGCAGTACTTC CASMDRGPLYEQYF
12 TRBJ2-7 NA many TRBV7-2 TGTGCCAGCAGCCCGTTCTCCTACGAGCAGTACTTC CASSPFSYEQYF
16 TRBJ1-2 NA many TRBV28 TGTGCCAGCAGTCCCCCTGTCCGTGAGGGGCTATATGGCTACACCTTC CASSPPVREGLYGYTF
14 TRBJ2-7 NA many TRBV5-6 TGTGCCAGCAGCGGATCGGGGGGCAGTTACGAGCAGTACTTC CASSGSGGSYEQYF
18 TRBJ2-5 TRBD2 many TRBV24-1 TGTGCCACCAGTGATTTTTTCCCCGGTAGCGGGAACTTAGAGACCCAGTACTTC CATSDFFPGSGNLETQYF
16 TRBJ2-2 NA many TRBV5-1 TGCGCCAGCAGCTTGGGACATATTAGGAACACCGGGGAGCTGTTTTTT CASSLGHIRNTGELFF
14 TRBJ2-7 NA many TRBV7-2 TGTGCCAGCAGCTTCGGCGGCCGCTCCTACGAGCAGTACTTC CASSFGGRSYEQYF
14 TRBJ2-1 NA NA TRBV18 TGTGCCAGCTCACCAGGAGTCCGTTACAATGAGCAGCTCTTC CASSPGVRYNEQLF
15 TRBJ1-2 TRBD1 few TRBV18 TGTGCCAGCTCACAACAGACAGGGGAGAACTATGGCTACACCTTC CASSQQTGENYGYTF
12 TRBJ1-5 TRBD1 many TRBV20-1 TGCAGTGCTAGCCCCGGACAGGGGCGTTGGCATTTT CSASPGQGRWHF